One sample yielded the 10 T cell receptor beta chains listed below, sequenced in a study of Siglec-9 on CD8 T cells in melanoma. Assay used: immunoSEQ multiplex PCR; TCRdb lists only in-frame clones, some missing. The table lists some 39,000 clones, about 86% of them singletons. Sequencing used Siglec-9- CD8+ T cells sorted from blood. These receptors originate from a human donor in good health.

The chain joins TRBV6-5 to TRBJ2-5; D is undetermined. CDR3 size: 15 residues. V was trimmed by 5 bases and J by 0 bases, leaving 13 bases between them. Germline V gives CDR1 MNHEY, CDR2 SVGAGI. CDR3 DNA sequence: TGTGCCAGCAGTCCGGCGGACCTTCACCAAGAGACCCAGTACTTC. This codes for CASSPADLHQETQYF.

CDR3 protein: CAWSVQRGFYNEQFF. DNA for the CDR3: TGTGCCTGGAGTGTACAGCGGGGGTTCTACAATGAGCAGTTCTTC. The V and J genes are TRBV30 and TRBJ2-1; 8 bases line up with TRBD2. The CDR3 length is 15 residues. With 0 bases clipped from V and 3 bases from J, the junction kept 4 bases outside the gene matches. Germline assignment: CDR1 GTSNPN and CDR2 SVGIG (reference sequence).

The rearrangement uses TRBV10-3 and TRBJ2-3; D is unclear. Germline lookup yields CDR1 ENHRY and CDR2 SYGVKD. The CDR3 loop spans 14 amino acids. V was clipped by 0 bases and J by 4 bases, with 8 bases between them. The CDR3 DNA is TGTGCCATCAGTGAGTCCCATTATTCAGATACGCAGTATTTT. This gives the protein CAISESHYSDTQYF.

V usage is TRBV4-1 and J usage is TRBJ1-5, with a possible D match to TRBD1 (5 bases). The V end lost 3 bases, the J end lost 5 bases, and 11 bases lay between the germline ends. The CDR3 spans 14 residues. The V gene's germline CDR1 is MGHRA and CDR2 YSYEKL. The CDR3: CASSQLQTDQPQHF. CDR3 DNA sequence: TGCGCCAGCAGCCAGCTACAGACAGATCAGCCCCAGCATTTT.

V is TRBV6-6 and J is TRBJ1-1; the match to TRBD1 covers 7 bases. The CDR3 has 15 residues. V was pared by 7 bases and J by 3 bases, with 11 bases of the junction left unmatched. Per the germline V gene, CDR1 is MNHNY and CDR2 is SVGAGI (reference sequence). CDR3 coding DNA: TGTGCCAGCACGGGAGACAGGGCCCCTTACACTGAAGCTTTCTTT. Its translation is CASTGDRAPYTEAFF.

This clone was seen only a few times. The chain uses TRBV9 and TRBJ1-3; D remains unclear. Trimming removed 0 bases from V and 0 bases from J, with 10 bases in between. Germline V gene data show CDR1 as SGDLS and CDR2 as YYNGEE. The CDR3 is 16 residues long. CDR3 sequence: CASSVDWTLSGNTIYF. The CDR3 nucleotides read TGTGCCAGCAGCGTAGATTGGACCCTCTCTGGAAACACCATATATTTT.

This clone was recorded only once. This chain connects TRBV2 to TRBJ1-5, with TRBD1 identical over 7 bases. J gave up 0 bases and V 0 bases, and 5 bases lay outside the gene matches. This CDR3 is 17 amino acids long. The germline gives CDR1 SNHLY, CDR2 FYNNEI. The CDR3 DNA reads TGTGCCAGCAGTGAAGCGCTCGGGACAGATAGCAATCAGCCCCAGCATTTT. Translation: CASSEALGTDSNQPQHF.

The genes are TRBV29-1 and TRBJ1-3; perhaps TRBD1 as D (5 bases). V lost 0 bases to trimming and J lost 3 bases, with 15 bases between them. Germline lookup yields CDR1 SQVTM and CDR2 ANQGSEA. The CDR3 extends over 16 amino acids. The CDR3 DNA is TGCAGCGTTGAAGATCCGAGGGGCCGATATGGAAACACCATATATTTT. Its protein product is CSVEDPRGRYGNTIYF.

The rearrangement links TRBV2 to TRBJ2-1, with D perhaps TRBD2 (6 bases). Germline V gene sequence: CDR1 SNHLY, CDR2 FYNNEI. V gave up 6 bases and J gave up 7 bases, with 19 bases separating them. The CDR3 length is 15 residues. CDR3 nucleotide sequence: TGTGCCAGCAGGACGCTAGCGAAGTGGGAAAATGAGCAGTTCTTC. Its protein is CASRTLAKWENEQFF.

The chain joins TRBV9 to TRBJ2-5; the match to TRBD2 covers 10 bases. Germline lookup yields CDR1 SGDLS and CDR2 YYNGEE. V trimming: 0 bases; J trimming: 2 bases; junction bases outside the gene matches: 1. The CDR3 contains 15 residues. Here the CDR3 DNA reads TGTGCCAGCAGCGTAGGGACTAGCGGACAAGAGACCCAGTACTTC. This translates into CASSVGTSGQETQYF.